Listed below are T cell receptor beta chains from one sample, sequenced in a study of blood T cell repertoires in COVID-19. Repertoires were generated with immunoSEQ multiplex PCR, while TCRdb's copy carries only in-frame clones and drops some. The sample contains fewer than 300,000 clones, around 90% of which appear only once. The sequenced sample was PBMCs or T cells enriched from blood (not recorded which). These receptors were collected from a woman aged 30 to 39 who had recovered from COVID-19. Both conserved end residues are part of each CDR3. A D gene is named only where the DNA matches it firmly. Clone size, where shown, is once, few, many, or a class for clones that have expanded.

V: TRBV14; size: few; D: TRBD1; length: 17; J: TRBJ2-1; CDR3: CASSQDWTGNPYNEQFF; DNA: TGTGCCAGCAGCCAAGATTGGACAGGGAATCCATACAATGAGCAGTTCTTC
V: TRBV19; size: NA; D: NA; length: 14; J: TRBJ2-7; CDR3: CASSIVADGGEQYF; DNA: TGTGCCAGTAGTATAGTGGCCGACGGAGGCGAGCAGTACTTC
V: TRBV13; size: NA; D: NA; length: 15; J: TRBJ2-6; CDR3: CASSLWEAGANVLTF; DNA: TGTGCCAGCAGCCTCTGGGAGGCTGGGGCCAACGTCCTGACTTTC
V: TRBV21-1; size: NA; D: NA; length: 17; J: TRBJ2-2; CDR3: CASSKEMLGTMGGELFF; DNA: TGTGCCAGCAGCAAAGAAATGTTAGGGACTATGGGCGGGGAGCTGTTTTTT
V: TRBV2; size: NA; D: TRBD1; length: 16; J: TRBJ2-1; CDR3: CASTPGQGKGYNEQFF; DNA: TGTGCCAGCACGCCGGGACAGGGTAAGGGATACAATGAGCAGTTCTTC
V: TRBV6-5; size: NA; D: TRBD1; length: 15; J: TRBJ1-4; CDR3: CASRFSGTGHEKLFF; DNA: TGTGCCAGCAGATTCTCCGGGACAGGGCATGAAAAACTGTTTTTT
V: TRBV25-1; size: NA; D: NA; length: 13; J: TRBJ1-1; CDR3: CASSEYPRGEAFF; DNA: TGTGCCAGCAGTGAATACCCCAGGGGTGAAGCTTTCTTT
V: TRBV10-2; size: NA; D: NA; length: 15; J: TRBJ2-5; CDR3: CASKPVEGGRETQYF; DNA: TGCGCCAGCAAACCCGTAGAGGGGGGGCGAGAGACCCAGTACTTC
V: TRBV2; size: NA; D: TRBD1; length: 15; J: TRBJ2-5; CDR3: CASSFGQARRETQYF; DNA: TGTGCCAGCAGCTTCGGACAGGCGAGGCGGGAGACCCAGTACTTC
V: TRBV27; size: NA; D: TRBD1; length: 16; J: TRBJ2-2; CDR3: CASSRDRGRQPGELFF; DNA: TGTGCCAGCAGCCGGGACAGGGGGCGCCAGCCCGGGGAGCTGTTTTTT
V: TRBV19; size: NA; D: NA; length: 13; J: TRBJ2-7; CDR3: CASSFGQNYEQYF; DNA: TGTGCCAGTAGTTTTGGACAGAACTACGAGCAGTACTTC
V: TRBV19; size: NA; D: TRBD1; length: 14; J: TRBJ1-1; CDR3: CASSSGDRNTEAFF; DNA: TGTGCCAGTAGTTCAGGGGACAGGAACACTGAAGCTTTCTTT
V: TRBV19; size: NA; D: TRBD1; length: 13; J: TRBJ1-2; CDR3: CASKGQVDYGYTF; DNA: TGTGCCAGTAAGGGACAGGTAGACTATGGCTACACCTTC
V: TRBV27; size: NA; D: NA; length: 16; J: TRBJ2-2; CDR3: CASIRGQPIDAGELFF; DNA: TGTGCCAGCATCCGAGGACAGCCTATAGACGCCGGGGAGCTGTTTTTT